Below are 18 T cell receptor beta chains sequenced from a single sample in a study of T cell clones after liver transplantation. This table comes from immunoSEQ multiplex PCR, and its TCRdb copy is limited to in-frame clones, with some not included. The table includes about 70,000 clones, 75% to 85% detected once. The sequenced sample was CD4+ T cells from blood, obtained 12 months after liver transplant. These TCRs come from a human patient who received a liver transplant. The graft donor may have given rise to some T cells.

The rearrangement joins TRBV19 to TRBJ1-4; D perhaps matches TRBD1 (6 bases). This CDR3 has 16 amino acids. V lost 1 base and J 3 bases, leaving 12 bases between the germline ends. Germline CDR1 LNHDA, CDR2 SQIVND (reference sequence). As DNA, the CDR3 is TGTGCCAGTAGTATAGGGACAGTACCGTCTAATGAAAAACTGTTTTTT. The encoded protein is CASSIGTVPSNEKLFF.

V is TRBV2 and J is TRBJ2-3, with 8 bases aligning to TRBD2. Trimming took 4 bases from V and 1 from J; bases not matched to a gene: 10. Looked up from germline, CDR1 is SNHLY and CDR2 is FYNNEI. The CDR3 has 17 residues. DNA of the CDR3: TGTGCCAGCAGTGGGGACGGGAGGGCGTTGGGCACAGATACGCAGTATTTT. Its translation: CASSGDGRALGTDTQYF. The variable domain in full, completed from reference TRBV2 and TRBJ2-3, reads EPEVTQTPSHQVTQMGQEVILRCVPISNHLYFYWYRQILGQKVEFLVSFYNNEISEKSEIFDDQFSVERPDGSNFTLKIRSTKLEDSAMYFCASSGDGRALGTDTQYFGPGTRLTVL.

This clone was seen only a few times. This CDR3 reads CASSYSGGISNDEQYF. The CDR3 nucleotides read TGTGCCAGCAGTTACTCAGGGGGCATTTCAAACGACGAGCAGTACTTC. The J gene is TRBJ2-7, the V gene TRBV6-6; 7 bases are a match to TRBD1. The CDR3 is 16 residues long. V shed 0 bases and J 5 bases; nucleotides not matched to a gene: 10. Per the germline V gene, CDR1 is MNHNY and CDR2 is SVGAGI (reference sequence).

V is TRBV18 and J is TRBJ2-5; TRBD2 matches at 9 bases. The CDR3 loop spans 16 amino acids. The V gene's germline CDR1 is KGHSH and CDR2 LQKENI. The trim removed 6 bases at V and 5 bases at J, leaving 13 bases unmatched. The CDR3 region has the DNA TGTGCCAGCTCCCCAACATTGAGCGGGGGGACCGAGACCCAGTACTTC. As protein: CASSPTLSGGTETQYF.

The chain recombines TRBV6-6 with TRBJ1-5, with 10 positions matching TRBD1. The germline V gene has CDR1 MNHNY and CDR2 SVGAGI (reference sequence). Trimming took 0 bases from V and 4 from J; bases not matched to a gene: 3. The CDR3 has 16 residues. The DNA for the CDR3 is TGTGCCAGCAGTTACTCTCCGGACAGGGGGAATCAGCCCCAGCATTTT. Amino acids: CASSYSPDRGNQPQHF.

The genes are TRBV19 and TRBJ2-5; D assignment may be TRBD1 or TRBD2 (6 bases each). Germline V lookup: CDR1 LNHDA, CDR2 SQIVND (reference sequence). This CDR3 is built from 16 residues. Between the trimmed V and J ends, which lost 7 bases and 5 bases, there was a span of 23 bases. In DNA, the CDR3 is TGTGCCAGTACTCCCCGAGGCCTACCCGGGGGCGAGACCCAGTACTTC. Protein: CASTPRGLPGGETQYF.

The chain recombines TRBV11-2 with TRBJ1-2; 7 bases agree with TRBD1. Germline V gene data show CDR1 as SGHAT and CDR2 as FQNNGV. The CDR3 sequence is 14 residues long. V lost 4 bases, J lost 4 bases, and 6 bases stayed unmatched. CDR3 nucleotides: TGTGCCAGCAGCTATACAGGGGCGGCCTATGGCTACACCTTC. Its protein product is CASSYTGAAYGYTF.

The chain carries TRBV28 and TRBJ2-7; 7 bases match TRBD2. This CDR3 contains 14 residues. J gave up 5 bases and V 6 bases, and 10 bases lay outside the gene matches. Looked up from germline, CDR1 is MDHEN and CDR2 is SYDVKM. CDR3 sequence (DNA): TGTGCCAGCAGCCGGGGGGTTGCGGGGAACGAGCAGTACTTC. Protein: CASSRGVAGNEQYF.

The rearrangement links TRBV2 to TRBJ2-1; TRBD2 might be the D (5 bases). Trimming cost V 5 bases and J 0 bases, with 11 bases left between them. This CDR3 is built from 15 residues. Per germline, CDR1 SNHLY and CDR2 FYNNEI. CDR3 DNA: TGTGCCAGCAGTTGGGCGGGTTCCTCCTACAATGAGCAGTTCTTC. Translated, it gives CASSWAGSSYNEQFF.

In this sample, this clone turned up once. The J gene is TRBJ1-1, the V gene TRBV5-4; 7 nucleotides line up with TRBD1. Germline V gene lookup returns CDR1 SGHNT and CDR2 YYREEE (reference sequence). This CDR3 is 17 amino acids long. J lost 4 bases, V lost 0 bases, and 12 bases had no gene match. DNA for the CDR3: TGTGCCAGCAGCTTGGCTGCGGTAGGGGGCGAGGGCACTGAAGCTTTCTTT. This gives the protein CASSLAAVGGEGTEAFF.

The CDR3 DNA sequence: TGTGCCAGCAGTAGCCCGACCTCCCGAAACGAGCAGTACTTC. Its translation: CASSSPTSRNEQYF. The chain recombines TRBV6-5 with TRBJ2-7; D is unclear. The germline CDR1 and CDR2 sequences are MNHEY and SVGAGI. V lost 5 bases, J lost 5 bases, and 16 bases lay in between. The CDR3 is made up of 14 amino acids.

The rearrangement joins TRBV19 to TRBJ1-1; D is perhaps TRBD1 (5 bases). V lost 7 bases, J lost 0 bases, and 21 bases lay in between. The CDR3 has 17 amino acids. Germline V lookup: CDR1 LNHDA, CDR2 SQIVND (reference sequence). The CDR3 DNA reads TGTGCCAGTACCCCCCGACAGTTAGGAGTCATGAACACTGAAGCTTTCTTT. This sequence encodes CASTPRQLGVMNTEAFF.

The V and J genes are TRBV28 and TRBJ2-5; D perhaps matches TRBD1 (5 bases). The CDR3 length is 16 residues. V gave up 6 bases and J gave up 4 bases, with 21 bases separating them. CDR1 and CDR2 from the germline V gene are MDHEN and SYDVKM. The CDR3 DNA reads as TGTGCCAGCAGGAGGCAGGGAAGATGGGTTGGAGAGACCCAGTACTTC. Translation gives CASRRQGRWVGETQYF.

V gene TRBV7-9 combines with J gene TRBJ2-1, with 7 bases fitting TRBD2. The CDR3 is 15 residues long. The J segment lost 1 base and the V segment lost 0 bases, leaving 0 bases of the junction unmatched. In germline, CDR1 is SEHNR, CDR2 FQNEAQ (reference sequence). This chain's CDR3 is CASSLAAGSYNEQFF. In nucleotides, the CDR3 is TGTGCCAGCAGCTTAGCAGCGGGATCCTACAATGAGCAGTTCTTC.

This clone was recorded at least ten times. The chain uses TRBV29-1 and TRBJ2-7; 15 nucleotides match TRBD2. After removal of 4 bases from V and 5 bases from J, the junction contained 6 bases not matched to a gene. The CDR3 consists of 15 residues. Germline V gene data show CDR1 as SQVTM and CDR2 as ANQGSEA. The CDR3 DNA reads TGCAGCGTTGCTACCGGACTAGCGGGAGGGGACGAGCAGTACTTC. It translates to CSVATGLAGGDEQYF.

The chain uses TRBV2 and TRBJ2-1; no reliable D call. V was trimmed by 4 bases and J by 7 bases, leaving 5 bases between them. Germline assignment: CDR1 SNHLY and CDR2 FYNNEI. The CDR3 sequence is 11 residues long. The CDR3 is CASSGENEQFF. In nucleotides, the CDR3 is TGTGCCAGCAGTGGAGAAAATGAGCAGTTCTTC.

The genes are TRBV2 and TRBJ2-1; no firm D call. The V gene's germline CDR1 is SNHLY and CDR2 FYNNEI. The CDR3 runs to 15 residues. The germline V and J ends were trimmed by 1 base and 4 bases, with 11 bases remaining between them. CDR3 sequence: CASSEGRRNYNEQFF. The DNA of the CDR3 is TGTGCCAGCAGTGAAGGACGGAGAAATTACAATGAGCAGTTCTTC.

The chain has TRBV19 and TRBJ1-3; D is perhaps TRBD1 (6 bases). The CDR3 has 14 amino acids. CDR1 and CDR2 from the germline V gene are LNHDA and SQIVND (reference sequence). The V end lost 3 bases, the J end lost 3 bases, and 9 bases lay between the germline ends. This CDR3 is CASSIGRGGNTIYF. CDR3 coding DNA: TGTGCCAGTAGTATCGGCAGGGGTGGAAACACCATATATTTT. The full variable domain, with the rest looked up from reference TRBV19 and TRBJ1-3, is DGGITQSPKYLFRKEGQNVTLSCEQNLNHDAMYWYRQDPGQGLRLIYYSQIVNDFQKGDIAEGYSVSREKKESFPLTVTSAQKNPTAFYLCASSIGRGGNTIYFGEGSWLTVV.